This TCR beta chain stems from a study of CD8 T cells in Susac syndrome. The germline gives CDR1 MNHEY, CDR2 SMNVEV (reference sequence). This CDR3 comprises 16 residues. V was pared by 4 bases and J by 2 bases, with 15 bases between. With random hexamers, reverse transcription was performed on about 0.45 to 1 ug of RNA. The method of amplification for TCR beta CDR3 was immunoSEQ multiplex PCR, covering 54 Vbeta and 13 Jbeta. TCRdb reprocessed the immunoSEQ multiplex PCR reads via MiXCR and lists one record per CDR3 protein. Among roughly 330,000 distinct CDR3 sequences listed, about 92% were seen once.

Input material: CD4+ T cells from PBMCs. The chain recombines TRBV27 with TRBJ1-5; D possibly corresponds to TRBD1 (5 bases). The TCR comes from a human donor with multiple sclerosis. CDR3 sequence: CASSSRRGLGNQPQHF. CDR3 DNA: TGTGCCAGCAGTTCTCGCCGGGGCCTAGGCAATCAGCCCCAGCATTTT.